Listed below are T cell receptor beta chains from one sample, sequenced in a study of blood T cell repertoires in COVID-19. Profiling relied on immunoSEQ multiplex PCR, and the TCRdb table lists in-frame clones only, not all of them. The data contain approximately 180,000 clones, around 82% of them singletons. Sequencing was carried out using PBMCs or T cells enriched from blood (not recorded which). These receptors all come from a woman aged 55-70 years with acute COVID-19. The CDR3 runs from the conserved cysteine through the conserved F or W. Fields, in order: clone size, CDR3 length, J gene, D gene, V gene, CDR3 protein, CDR3 DNA. D genes are given only for firm matches. Clone size, where shown, is once, few, many, or a class for clones that have expanded.

clone_size: few; cdr3_length: 14; j_call: TRBJ2-3; d_call: TRBD2; v_call: TRBV6-2/TRBV6-3; cdr3_aa: CASSFGRGADTQYF; cdr3_nt: TGTGCCAGCAGTTTCGGGAGGGGTGCAGATACGCAGTATTTT
clone_size: -; cdr3_length: 11; j_call: TRBJ2-7; d_call: -; v_call: TRBV4-2; cdr3_aa: CASSQDSEQYF; cdr3_nt: TGTGCCAGCAGCCAAGATAGCGAGCAGTACTTC
clone_size: -; cdr3_length: 12; j_call: TRBJ2-2; d_call: -; v_call: TRBV12-3/TRBV12-4; cdr3_aa: CASSTTAGELFF; cdr3_nt: TGTGCCAGCAGCACGACAGCCGGGGAGCTGTTTTTT
clone_size: -; cdr3_length: 14; j_call: TRBJ1-1; d_call: -; v_call: TRBV3-1/TRBV3-2; cdr3_aa: CASSGRGVNTEAFF; cdr3_nt: TGTGCCAGCAGCGGGCGGGGGGTGAACACTGAAGCTTTCTTT
clone_size: -; cdr3_length: 15; j_call: TRBJ1-2; d_call: -; v_call: TRBV28; cdr3_aa: CASSPGGTKAYGYTF; cdr3_nt: TGTGCCAGCAGCCCGGGGGGAACAAAGGCCTATGGCTACACCTTC
clone_size: -; cdr3_length: 16; j_call: TRBJ2-1; d_call: -; v_call: TRBV14; cdr3_aa: CASSERIASDSNEQFF; cdr3_nt: TGTGCCAGCAGCGAAAGGATCGCTAGCGACAGCAATGAGCAGTTCTTC
clone_size: -; cdr3_length: 13; j_call: TRBJ1-2; d_call: -; v_call: TRBV12-3/TRBV12-4; cdr3_aa: CAISRNRANGYTF; cdr3_nt: TGTGCCATCTCAAGGAACAGGGCCAATGGCTACACCTTC
clone_size: -; cdr3_length: 17; j_call: TRBJ2-4; d_call: -; v_call: TRBV27; cdr3_aa: CASSLQYGGLAKNIQYF; cdr3_nt: TGTGCCAGCAGTTTGCAATACGGGGGGCTAGCCAAAAACATTCAGTACTTC
clone_size: once; cdr3_length: 13; j_call: TRBJ2-1; d_call: TRBD1; v_call: TRBV10-3; cdr3_aa: CATTGGVYNEQFF; cdr3_nt: TGTGCCACAACAGGGGGAGTTTACAATGAGCAGTTCTTC
clone_size: once; cdr3_length: 14; j_call: TRBJ1-1; d_call: -; v_call: TRBV27; cdr3_aa: CASSSQGWDTEAFF; cdr3_nt: TGTGCCAGCAGTTCACAGGGTTGGGACACTGAAGCTTTCTTT
clone_size: -; cdr3_length: 13; j_call: TRBJ2-5; d_call: -; v_call: TRBV15; cdr3_aa: CATSSPRGETQYF; cdr3_nt: TGTGCCACCAGCAGCCCCCGGGGGGAGACCCAGTACTTC
clone_size: once; cdr3_length: 14; j_call: TRBJ2-2; d_call: -; v_call: TRBV9; cdr3_aa: CASTGSRDTGELFF; cdr3_nt: TGTGCCAGCACCGGGAGCAGAGACACCGGGGAGCTGTTTTTT
clone_size: once; cdr3_length: 17; j_call: TRBJ2-5; d_call: TRBD2; v_call: TRBV7-2; cdr3_aa: CASSLAPASGGAKTQYF; cdr3_nt: TGTGCCAGCAGCTTAGCGCCGGCTAGCGGGGGGGCAAAGACCCAGTACTTC
clone_size: -; cdr3_length: 17; j_call: TRBJ1-3; d_call: TRBD1; v_call: TRBV7-9; cdr3_aa: CASSSRTGLSLGNTIYF; cdr3_nt: TGTGCCAGCAGCTCCCGGACAGGGCTTTCACTGGGAAACACCATATATTTT
clone_size: -; cdr3_length: 15; j_call: TRBJ2-3; d_call: TRBD1; v_call: TRBV4-3; cdr3_aa: CASSQTGTVLHTQYF; cdr3_nt: TGCGCCAGCAGCCAAACCGGGACAGTGTTACATACGCAGTATTTT
clone_size: -; cdr3_length: 13; j_call: TRBJ1-1; d_call: -; v_call: TRBV5-8; cdr3_aa: CASSFGHNTEAFF; cdr3_nt: TGTGCCAGCAGCTTTGGACACAACACTGAAGCTTTCTTT
clone_size: once; cdr3_length: 14; j_call: TRBJ1-2; d_call: -; v_call: TRBV3-1/TRBV3-2; cdr3_aa: CASSQAGGDHGYTF; cdr3_nt: TGTGCCAGCAGCCAAGCCGGCGGAGACCATGGCTACACCTTC
clone_size: -; cdr3_length: 9; j_call: TRBJ1-5; d_call: -; v_call: TRBV21-1; cdr3_aa: CGGPQPQHF; cdr3_nt: TGTGGCGGGCCGCAGCCCCAGCATTTT
clone_size: -; cdr3_length: 17; j_call: TRBJ1-1; d_call: -; v_call: TRBV7-8; cdr3_aa: CASSSIRTDPMNTEAFF; cdr3_nt: TGTGCCAGCAGCTCCATAAGGACAGACCCCATGAACACTGAAGCTTTCTTT
clone_size: few; cdr3_length: 11; j_call: TRBJ2-5; d_call: -; v_call: TRBV7-2; cdr3_aa: CASSLETTQYF; cdr3_nt: TGTGCCAGCAGCTTAGAGACTACCCAGTACTTC
clone_size: once; cdr3_length: 15; j_call: TRBJ1-5; d_call: TRBD1; v_call: TRBV19; cdr3_aa: CATADRGLGNQPQHF; cdr3_nt: TGTGCCACCGCGGACAGGGGGCTGGGCAATCAGCCCCAGCATTTT
clone_size: -; cdr3_length: 16; j_call: TRBJ1-6; d_call: -; v_call: TRBV28; cdr3_aa: CASSPSWTEMDSPLHF; cdr3_nt: TGTGCCAGCAGTCCATCCTGGACTGAAATGGATTCACCCCTCCACTTT